This is a list of T cell receptor beta chains from one sample in a study of blood T cell repertoires in COVID-19. Repertoires were generated with immunoSEQ multiplex PCR, while TCRdb's copy carries only in-frame clones and drops some. The sample yields some 150,000 clones, approximately 90% seen once. Material for sequencing was peripheral blood. Source of these receptors: a woman aged 70-85 years with acute or convalescent COVID-19. Each CDR3 is given with its conserved first and last residue. Clone size is shown for a subset of rows, as once, few, many or a class of expanded clone.

cdr3_length	v_call	j_call	clone_size	cdr3_aa
12	TRBV19	TRBJ1-5	.	CASSIGSQPQHF
15	TRBV28	TRBJ1-2	.	CASSSGGQGGYGYTF
15	TRBV6-5	TRBJ2-2	.	CASSPSRGHTGELFF
16	TRBV19	TRBJ1-2	.	CASSPLDSKRNYGYTF
16	TRBV5-4	TRBJ2-1	.	CASRGPGLAGLDEQFF
15	TRBV21-1	TRBJ2-3	.	CASSKVRVKTDTQYF
16	TRBV19	TRBJ1-4	few	CASSISRTGTGEKLFF
15	TRBV29-1	TRBJ2-2	.	CSAGTSGAQGGELFF
11	TRBV7-9	TRBJ2-3	.	CASSNSDTQYF
16	TRBV3-1/TRBV3-2	TRBJ1-4	once	CASSQEVGATNEKLFF
15	TRBV2	TRBJ2-3	.	CASSEVSGGARTQYF
15	TRBV6-5	TRBJ2-3	.	CAIETGTGGAYTQYF
16	TRBV28	TRBJ2-5	.	CASSSLAGTGKGTQYF
14	TRBV7-9	TRBJ2-2	.	CATSKGSPIWELFF
14	TRBV19	TRBJ1-2	.	CASSITRTRLGYTF
15	TRBV7-2	TRBJ1-6	.	CASSLGGQGNSPLHF
12	TRBV6-6	TRBJ1-2	.	CASSYSSLTHTF
16	TRBV27	TRBJ1-6	few	CASSSPLFDRESPLHF
16	TRBV4-3	TRBJ2-1	once	CASSQDGRGAYNEQFF
16	TRBV11-2	TRBJ1-2	.	CASSSAGTEANYGYTF
12	TRBV2	TRBJ2-7	.	CASSGDTHEQYF
12	TRBV7-9	TRBJ1-1	.	CASSFDSTEAFF
11	TRBV18	TRBJ2-7	.	CASSSIYEQYF
15	TRBV6-5	TRBJ1-1	.	CASTVSWTGTTGAFF
13	TRBV2	TRBJ1-1	.	CASSVQANTEAFF
15	TRBV4-1	TRBJ2-1	.	CASNRSPSSYNEQFF
13	TRBV5-4	TRBJ1-3	.	CASSLGQGNTIYF
15	TRBV6-6	TRBJ2-2	.	CASRERGANTGELFF
15	TRBV6-5	TRBJ1-4	.	CASSDRGSTNEKLFF
14	TRBV18	TRBJ1-1	.	CASSQIQGNTEAFF
16	TRBV18	TRBJ2-3	.	CASSTRRGGDTDTQYF
15	TRBV7-9	TRBJ2-7	.	CASSPLLAGTYEQYF
16	TRBV19	TRBJ2-6	.	CASSITAFSGANVLTF
15	TRBV14	TRBJ1-6	.	CASSQEVGGDSPLHF
13	TRBV18	TRBJ1-5	.	CASSPPGLLPQHF
16	TRBV28	TRBJ1-3	.	CASSPGQGVYGNTIYF
14	TRBV18	TRBJ2-7	.	CASSPLPVGGEQYF
16	TRBV2	TRBJ1-6	.	CASRRDRGYENSPLHF
12	TRBV18	TRBJ1-1	few	CASSPAVTEAFF
15	TRBV4-2	TRBJ1-6	.	CASSQVPGQPSPLHF
16	TRBV18	TRBJ2-5	.	CASSPRTGKGQETQYF
16	TRBV7-3	TRBJ2-3	.	CASSVVGTGGLDTQYF
16	TRBV27	TRBJ2-3	.	CASSAQASGNTDTQYF
15	TRBV4-1	TRBJ2-2	.	CASSQEGRASGELFF
14	TRBV7-2	TRBJ2-5	.	CASSWSRGAETQYF
16	TRBV19	TRBJ2-6	.	CASSRGQGDGANVLTF
16	TRBV6-2/TRBV6-3	TRBJ1-5	.	CASSPRWGVSNQPQHF
13	TRBV7-9	TRBJ1-5	.	CASSSEGGQPQHF
15	TRBV2	TRBJ2-1	.	CASSRQFGSYNEQFF
14	TRBV2	TRBJ1-2	.	CASNHRQAPNGYTF
14	TRBV12-5	TRBJ2-5	.	CASGYGTLQETQYF
14	TRBV18	TRBJ1-1	.	CASSPQGTDTEAFF
17	TRBV4-2	TRBJ1-2	.	CASSQGPAGGTNYGYTF
12	TRBV11-2	TRBJ2-2	.	CASSYTSGELFF
14	TRBV5-1	TRBJ1-1	once	CASSREGMDTEAFF